This TCR delta chain was recorded in a study of Vδ1+ human thymocytes. Extracted RNA was reverse transcribed into cDNA. The CDR3 regions were amplified by multiplex PCR from V-gene primers to a constant-region primer. TCRdb re-called the multiplex PCR reads with CATT. The table includes about 50,000 delta-chain clones, more than 12% detected once. There are 22 residues in the CDR3. V trimming: 1 base; J trimming: 4 bases; junction bases outside the gene matches: 25. CDR1 TSWWSYY and CDR2 QGS come from the germline V gene. Study-level findings and limits: Thymic TRG and TRD repertoires appeared highly polyclonal, with Gaussian CDR3 length distributions. TRG sequences recurred across donors, whereas TRD sequences stayed essentially private.

This clone came up a few times. Its antigen is currently unknown. The sequence was obtained from a girl under two years old who had congenital heart surgery. Sequences were obtained from Vdelta1+ gamma-delta thymocytes from the thymus. Regarding subset: FACS-sorted CD3+ TCRalphabeta- TCRVdelta1+ TCRVdelta2- thymocytes. The V gene is TRDV1, the J gene TRDJ1; 9 bases are a match to TRDD3. The CDR3 protein is CALGEPGGYWDSTGGLLDKLIF. The DNA for the CDR3 is TGTGCTCTTGGGGAACCCGGCGGGTACTGGGATTCGACTGGGGGACTACTCGATAAACTCATCTTT.